The next 30 T cell receptor beta chains were all read from a single sample in a study of identifying expanded T cells in peripheral blood. Profiling relied on immunoSEQ multiplex PCR, and the TCRdb table lists in-frame clones only, not all of them. In the table there are over 45,000 clones, about four fifths of which are singletons. What was sequenced was blood. These receptors all come from a person aged 18-70 years in good health.

This chain connects TRBV4-3 to TRBJ2-1; 10 nucleotides align to TRBD2. CDR3 length equals 15 residues. CDR1 is LGHNA, CDR2 YSLEER, per germline. V shed 4 bases, J shed 4 bases, and the junction held 4 bases outside the gene matches. The CDR3 here is CASSPSGRGYNEQFF. As DNA, the CDR3 is TGCGCCAGCAGCCCCAGCGGGAGGGGATACAATGAGCAGTTCTTC.

The chain recombines TRBV19 with TRBJ1-2; 7 nucleotides line up with TRBD1. This CDR3 region has 15 residues. Trimming at V came to 1 base and at J to 2 bases, leaving 4 bases not matched to a gene. The germline CDR1 and CDR2 sequences are LNHDA and SQIVND (reference sequence). The CDR3 here is CASSIGPTGNYGYTF. CDR3 in DNA: TGTGCCAGTAGTATAGGTCCGACAGGGAACTATGGCTACACCTTC.

V is TRBV27 and J is TRBJ2-7, with TRBD2 identical over 8 bases. Per the germline V gene, CDR1 is MNHEY and CDR2 is SMNVEV (reference sequence). The J segment lost 3 bases and the V segment lost 6 bases, leaving 7 bases of the junction unmatched. This CDR3 has 14 amino acids. The CDR3 region is CASSERGPYYEQYV. CDR3 coding DNA: TGTGCCAGCAGCGAGCGGGGGCCTTACTACGAGCAGTACGTC.

This chain uses TRBV7-9 with TRBJ1-4; no clear D gene. Per germline, CDR1 SEHNR and CDR2 FQNEAQ (reference sequence). The V end was cut by 4 bases, the J end by 3 bases, with 12 bases between. The CDR3 sequence is 15 residues long. This CDR3 reads CASSSTPWSNEKLFF. CDR3 nucleotides: TGTGCCAGCAGCTCCACCCCCTGGTCTAATGAAAAACTGTTTTTT.

V and J are TRBV6-1 and TRBJ1-1, with D possibly matching TRBD1 (5 bases). The length of the CDR3 is 14 residues. Germline CDR1 reads MNHNS; CDR2 reads SASEGT. The CDR3 here is CATTPPRGNTEAFF. CDR3 DNA: TGTGCGACCACCCCCCCAAGGGGCAACACTGAAGCTTTCTTT.

This clone showed up just once. The genes are TRBV5-1 and TRBJ2-1, with 8 bases that match TRBD1. Germline-derived CDR1 and CDR2 are SGHRS and YFSETQ. The V gene end was trimmed by 5 bases and the J gene end by 8 bases; junction bases not matched to a gene: 12. This CDR3 spans 15 amino acids. In DNA, the CDR3 is TGCGCCAGCAGTCACGGACAGGGCTGGGTCGATGAGCAGTTCTTC. Translated: CASSHGQGWVDEQFF.

The rearrangement uses TRBV28 and TRBJ2-1; TRBD2 might be the D (6 bases). Germline CDR1 MDHEN, CDR2 SYDVKM. CDR3 length: 15 amino acids. V shed 6 bases and J shed 0 bases, with 12 bases lying between them. CDR3 in DNA: TGTGCCAGCAGGGTAGCGGATTCCTCCTACAATGAGCAGTTCTTC. Protein: CASRVADSSYNEQFF.

The V and J genes are TRBV5-1 and TRBJ2-5, with D tentatively TRBD1 (5 bases). V was clipped by 4 bases and J by 2 bases, with 9 bases between them. CDR3 length: 13 residues. Germline V lookup: CDR1 SGHRS, CDR2 YFSETQ. The CDR3 is CASSRQRQETQYF. DNA for the CDR3: TGCGCCAGCAGCCGACAGCGACAAGAGACCCAGTACTTC.

This clone showed up just a few times. The chain employs TRBV7-9 and TRBJ1-5, with a weak D call TRBD1 (6 bases). The V end lost 0 bases, the J end lost 0 bases, and 18 bases lay between the germline ends. Looked up from germline, CDR1 is SEHNR and CDR2 is FQNEAQ (reference sequence). This CDR3 is 19 amino acids long. CDR3: CASSLASGATEYSNQPQHF. CDR3 in DNA: TGTGCCAGCAGCTTAGCGTCAGGGGCAACTGAATATAGCAATCAGCCCCAGCATTTT.

This chain joins TRBV7-2 and TRBJ2-3; maybe TRBD2 (6 bases). V was cut by 4 bases and J by 2 bases, with 13 bases left in between. The CDR3 is 15 residues long. The germline CDR1 and CDR2 sequences are SGHTA and FQGNSA. The CDR3 is CASSSSGLVTDTQYF. In nucleotides, the CDR3 is TGTGCCAGCAGCTCTTCGGGACTTGTCACAGATACGCAGTATTTT.

The V and J genes are TRBV19 and TRBJ1-1; no firm D call. CDR1 and CDR2 (germline): LNHDA, SQIVND (reference sequence). V was cut by 0 bases and J by 6 bases, with 14 bases left in between. The CDR3 length is 15 residues. The CDR3 region has the DNA TGTGCCAGTAGTATAGACGAGGGAATTGATGCTGAAGCTTTCTTT. This sequence encodes CASSIDEGIDAEAFF.

The chain is built from TRBV6-6 and TRBJ1-2; no clear D gene. V dropped 7 bases and J dropped 8 bases, with 17 bases sitting between them. The CDR3 totals 13 residues. Germline V gene lookup returns CDR1 MNHNY and CDR2 SVGAGI (reference sequence). This CDR3 is CASIPSPINGYTF. In DNA, the CDR3 is TGTGCCAGCATCCCCTCCCCCATCAACGGCTACACCTTC.

V and J are TRBV18 and TRBJ1-2; the D gene is possibly TRBD1 (6 bases). This CDR3 is built from 14 residues. Trimming pared 4 bases from V and 7 bases from J, leaving 16 bases between. The germline CDR1 and CDR2 sequences are KGHSH and LQKENI. The CDR3 is CASSQSTGSSGYTF. Written as DNA, the CDR3 is TGTGCCAGCTCACAATCTACAGGGTCGAGTGGCTACACCTTC.

CDR3 amino acids: CASSEARQGAGEQYF. CDR3 nucleotides: TGTGCCAGCAGTGAAGCTAGGCAGGGGGCCGGCGAGCAGTACTTC. The genes are TRBV6-1 and TRBJ2-7, with TRBD1 matching over 8 bases. V lost 0 bases to trimming and J lost 6 bases; unmatched junction nucleotides: 7. Germline V gene data show CDR1 as MNHNS and CDR2 as SASEGT. The CDR3 has 15 residues.

V usage is TRBV2 and J usage is TRBJ1-1; weak D call: TRBD1 (6 bases). Germline V lookup: CDR1 SNHLY, CDR2 FYNNEI. Trimming took 7 bases from V and 0 from J, leaving 27 bases between them. The CDR3 length is 19 residues. For the CDR3, the DNA is TGTGCCAGCACCCCTACAGGGTTTCGGGCCCTCCCGATGAACACTGAAGCTTTCTTT. Its translation: CASTPTGFRALPMNTEAFF.

This clone was found once. This chain connects TRBV30 to TRBJ2-1; 8 bases fit TRBD2. CDR3 length: 15 amino acids. J lost 4 bases, V lost 7 bases, and 12 bases had no gene match. Germline assignment: CDR1 GTSNPN and CDR2 SVGIG (reference sequence). In nucleotides, the CDR3 is TGTGCCTTAACCATTAGCGGGGCTATTTACAATGAGCAGTTCTTC. This encodes CALTISGAIYNEQFF.

V and J are TRBV27 and TRBJ2-3, with TRBD1 matching 7 bases. V lost 6 bases to trimming and J lost 2 bases; unmatched junction nucleotides: 11. This CDR3 is 16 amino acids long. Germline V gene sequence: CDR1 MNHEY, CDR2 SMNVEV (reference sequence). CDR3 in amino acids: CASRPRQGSPTDTQYF. The CDR3 DNA follows: TGTGCCAGCAGGCCCCGACAGGGTTCACCCACAGATACGCAGTATTTT.

This clone was counted a few times. The chain has TRBV2 and TRBJ2-7; tentatively, D is TRBD1 or TRBD2 (5 bases each). Germline V gene lookup returns CDR1 SNHLY and CDR2 FYNNEI. The CDR3 contains 13 residues. The V and J ends lost 6 bases and 7 bases respectively, with 16 bases between them. The CDR3 nucleotides read TGTGCCAGCAGCAACGGACATACGGGGGAGCAGTACTTC. Translation gives CASSNGHTGEQYF.

The chain has TRBV5-4 and TRBJ1-6, with 9 nucleotides matching TRBD1. This CDR3 comprises 15 residues. V was pared by 4 bases and J by 7 bases, with 6 bases of the junction left unmatched. Germline lookup yields CDR1 SGHNT and CDR2 YYREEE (reference sequence). CDR3 DNA: TGTGCCAGCAGCCTTAAAGGGACAGGGAATTCACCCCTCCACTTT. It codes for CASSLKGTGNSPLHF.

The gene calls are TRBV14 and TRBJ2-7, with 9 bases aligning to TRBD1. J lost 2 bases, V lost 0 bases, and 11 bases had no gene match. The CDR3 is 18 amino acids. Per germline, CDR1 SGHDN and CDR2 FVKESK. CDR3 DNA sequence: TGTGCCAGCAGCCAAGAGGGAACCATGGGACAGGGAACCTACGAGCAGTACGTC. Its translation is CASSQEGTMGQGTYEQYV.

This chain connects TRBV6-5 to TRBJ1-1; perhaps TRBD1 as D (5 bases). The V gene lost 6 bases and the J gene lost 6 bases, with 11 bases spanning the gap. Germline V lookup: CDR1 MNHEY, CDR2 SVGAGI. CDR3 length: 12 residues. The CDR3 nucleotides read TGTGCCAGCAGCGCTGGGGGATCTGAAGCTTTCTTT. Translation gives CASSAGGSEAFF.

The J gene is TRBJ2-1, the V gene TRBV7-6; 9 bases align to TRBD2. CDR1 SGHVS and CDR2 FNYEAQ come from the germline V gene. The junction had 8 bases not matched to a gene; V was cut back by 2 bases and J by 6 bases. CDR3 size: 16 residues. The CDR3 reads CASSLRPAGGGNEQFF. In DNA, the CDR3 is TGTGCCAGCAGCTTACGGCCGGCGGGAGGGGGCAATGAGCAGTTCTTC.

The chain recombines TRBV7-2 with TRBJ2-5; 7 bases map to TRBD1. J was trimmed by 5 bases and V by 4 bases; bases with no gene match: 7. The CDR3 runs 14 residues. Germline V gene lookup returns CDR1 SGHTA and CDR2 FQGNSA. CDR3 bases: TGTGCCAGCAGCTCCCGTAGGGGGCGGGAGACCCAGTACTTC. This codes for CASSSRRGRETQYF.

A few counts support this clone. The rearrangement joins TRBV4-3 to TRBJ2-1; no reliable D call. The CDR3 has 15 amino acids. V was trimmed by 4 bases and J by 0 bases, leaving 10 bases between them. Germline V CDR1 and CDR2: LGHNA, YSLEER. The CDR3 bases are TGCGCCAGCAGCCTTCAATCCAGCTCCTACAATGAGCAGTTCTTC. Amino acids: CASSLQSSSYNEQFF.

The chain's CDR3 is CASSPVAGPSYNEQFF. CDR3 sequence (DNA): TGCGCCAGCAGCCCCGTGGCAGGCCCGTCCTACAATGAGCAGTTCTTC. The genes are TRBV10-1 and TRBJ2-1, with D hard to call. The CDR3 loop spans 16 amino acids. Germline CDR1 reads WNHNN; CDR2 reads SYGVQD (reference sequence). Trimming took off 6 bases at V and 1 base at J, with 16 bases between the two ends.

The V gene is TRBV19, the J gene TRBJ1-1; D may be TRBD1 (5 bases). The V end was cut by 3 bases, the J end by 4 bases, with 18 bases between. The CDR3 loop spans 16 amino acids. CDR1 LNHDA and CDR2 SQIVND come from the germline V gene (reference sequence). DNA for the CDR3: TGTGCCAGTAGTATGGGGTCAGGCCAAAGGGGCACTGAAGCTTTCTTT. Its translation is CASSMGSGQRGTEAFF.

This chain connects TRBV18 to TRBJ1-1; no firm D call. This CDR3 is built from 15 residues. Trimming cost V 2 bases and J 5 bases, with 15 bases left between them. CDR1 and CDR2 from the germline V gene are KGHSH and LQKENI. The DNA for the CDR3 is TGTGCCAGCTCACCATCGGCAGGAGGCGTTACTGAAGCTTTCTTT. Translated, it gives CASSPSAGGVTEAFF.

The chain uses TRBV6-1 and TRBJ1-1, with 9 bases identical to TRBD1. In germline, CDR1 is MNHNS, CDR2 SASEGT. Trimming at V came to 4 bases and at J to 5 bases, leaving 8 bases not matched to a gene. The length of the CDR3 is 15 residues. The CDR3 is CASSANRGRRTEAFF. The CDR3 nucleotides read TGTGCCAGCAGTGCGAACAGGGGGCGAAGAACTGAAGCTTTCTTT.

The V and J genes are TRBV10-1 and TRBJ1-1, with 9 bases identical to TRBD1. CDR1 is WNHNN and CDR2 is SYGVQD in the germline V gene (reference sequence). The CDR3 loop spans 16 amino acids. With 4 bases clipped from V and 10 bases from J, the junction kept 16 bases outside the gene matches. The CDR3 is CASSARDRVSRGGAFF. CDR3 DNA sequence: TGCGCCAGCAGTGCCCGGGACAGGGTAAGCCGTGGTGGAGCTTTCTTT.

The chain has TRBV7-6 and TRBJ2-3; D is perhaps TRBD2 (5 bases). The CDR3 extends over 12 amino acids. Germline-derived CDR1 and CDR2 are SGHVS and FNYEAQ. The V end was cut by 6 bases, the J end by 3 bases, with 7 bases between. The CDR3: CASSRGTDTQYF. The CDR3 DNA reads TGTGCCAGCAGTCGAGGGACAGATACGCAGTATTTT. Using reference TRBV7-6 and TRBJ2-3 for the parts outside the CDR3, the full variable domain is GAGVSQSPRYKVTKRGQDVALRCDPISGHVSLYWYRQALGQGPEFLTYFNYEAQQDKSGLPNDRFSAERPEGSISTLTIQRTEQRDSAMYRCASSRGTDTQYFGPGTRLTVL.